This T cell receptor (beta chain) was identified in a study of T cell changes during pregnancy in multiple sclerosis. The CDR3 spans 15 residues. The germline V gene encodes CDR1 MNHEY and CDR2 SVGAGI. Trimming pared 7 bases from V and 2 bases from J, leaving 14 bases between. This clone appeared a single time. Using immunoSEQ multiplex PCR, the repertoire was profiled, and TCRdb retains in-frame clones only, with some absent. The sample includes some 41,000 clones, under 95% of them seen just once. Sequenced: PBMCs (not recorded whether the cells were cultured). The J gene is TRBJ2-2, the V gene TRBV6-5; the D is unclear. The TCR sequence derives from a female donor with multiple sclerosis, enrolled in a pregnancy study. CDR3 nucleotides: TGTGCCAGCAAAAAGGGAAACTTCAACACCGGGGAGCTGTTTTTT. This codes for CASKKGNFNTGELFF.